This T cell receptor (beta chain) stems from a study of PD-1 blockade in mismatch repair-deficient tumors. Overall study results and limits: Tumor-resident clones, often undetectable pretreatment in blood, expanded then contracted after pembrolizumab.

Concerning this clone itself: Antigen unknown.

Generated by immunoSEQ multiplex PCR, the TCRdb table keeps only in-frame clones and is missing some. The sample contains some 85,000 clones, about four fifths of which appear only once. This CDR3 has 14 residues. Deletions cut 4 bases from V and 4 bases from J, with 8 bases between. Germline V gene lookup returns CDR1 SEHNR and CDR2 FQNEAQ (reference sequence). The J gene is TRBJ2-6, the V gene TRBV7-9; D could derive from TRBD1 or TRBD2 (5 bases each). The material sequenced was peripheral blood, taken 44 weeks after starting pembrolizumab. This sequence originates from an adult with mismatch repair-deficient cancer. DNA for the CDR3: TGTGCCAGCAGCTCGGGGCCCGGGGCCAACGTCCTGACTTTC. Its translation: CASSSGPGANVLTF.